Listed here are 17 T cell receptor beta chains from one sample, sequenced in a study of T cell responses to AZD1222 COVID-19 vaccine. Sequencing was performed with immunoSEQ multiplex PCR; in TCRdb, only in-frame clones are kept and a portion is missing. The profile shows some 80,000 clones, 70% to 80% of them singletons. The sample was peripheral blood, taken 28 days after the second dose of the MenACWY control vaccine. The receptors come from an adult who received the MenACWY meningococcal vaccine as a control.

The CDR3 spells CASSQRTGTGITGANVLTF. DNA of the CDR3: TGTGCCAGCTCACAGCGAACCGGGACAGGGATAACTGGGGCCAACGTCCTGACTTTC. This chain uses TRBV18 with TRBJ2-6, with 9 nucleotides matching TRBD1. Trimming took 4 bases from V and 2 from J; bases not matched to a gene: 12. From germline, CDR1 is KGHSH and CDR2 LQKENI. The CDR3 is 19 amino acids.

This rearrangement joins TRBV30 to TRBJ1-4; unclear D gene. V was pared by 0 bases and J by 4 bases, with 12 bases between. The CDR3 contains 15 residues. CDR1 is GTSNPN, CDR2 SVGIG, per germline (reference sequence). The CDR3 loop is CAWSVVGGLNEKLFF. The CDR3 DNA reads TGTGCCTGGAGTGTAGTCGGCGGTCTTAATGAAAAACTGTTTTTT.

The chain is built from TRBV6-5 and TRBJ2-6, with 8 positions matching TRBD2. Germline loops: CDR1 MNHEY, CDR2 SVGAGI. V lost 6 bases, J lost 12 bases, and 13 bases stayed unmatched. The length of the CDR3 is 15 residues. This CDR3 reads CASSPVRPGLGVLTF. The CDR3, as DNA: TGTGCCAGCAGCCCCGTCCGACCGGGACTAGGCGTCCTGACTTTC.

The chain uses TRBV2 and TRBJ2-2, with 8 bases lining up with TRBD2. CDR1 is SNHLY, CDR2 FYNNEI, per germline. J gave up 2 bases and V 5 bases, and 7 bases lay outside the gene matches. The CDR3 sequence is 16 residues long. The CDR3 DNA is TGTGCCAGCAGTAAGATCGGGGGGGTAAACACCGGGGAGCTGTTTTTT. Protein: CASSKIGGVNTGELFF.

The gene calls are TRBV2 and TRBJ1-5; D is possibly TRBD1 (5 bases). Trimming removed 8 bases from V and 2 bases from J, with 10 bases in between. This CDR3 spans 13 amino acids. Germline V gene data show CDR1 as SNHLY and CDR2 as FYNNEI. The CDR3 DNA follows: TGTGCCAGCGGTGGGACGGGCAATCAGCCCCAGCATTTT. Protein sequence: CASGGTGNQPQHF.

This clone was seen a few times. The V gene is TRBV4-2, the J gene TRBJ2-7; TRBD2 might be the D (6 bases). V lost 4 bases, J lost 2 bases, and 15 bases lay in between. The germline V gene encodes CDR1 LGHNA and CDR2 YNFKEQ. The CDR3 is 15 amino acids. The CDR3 DNA is TGTGCCAGCAGCCGAGAAGCGGGTAATGCCTACGAGCAGTACTTC. Its protein is CASSREAGNAYEQYF.

CDR3 nucleotide sequence: TGTGCCAGCAGCCTGGAAGGGGGGGCCTACAATGAGCAGTTCTTC. Translating it yields CASSLEGGAYNEQFF. J is TRBJ2-1 and V is TRBV5-8; D might be TRBD2 (7 bases). CDR3 size: 15 residues. The ends were cut back, 4 bases at V and 2 bases at J, with 13 bases in the middle. CDR1 SGHTS and CDR2 YDEGEE come from the germline V gene.

This chain connects TRBV10-3 to TRBJ1-6; perhaps TRBD1 as D (6 bases). The CDR3 is 13 amino acids. Germline V gene sequence: CDR1 ENHRY, CDR2 SYGVKD. V dropped 5 bases and J dropped 10 bases, with 12 bases sitting between them. The CDR3 loop is CAISPGDRSPLHF. CDR3 DNA sequence: TGTGCCATCAGTCCAGGGGATCGATCACCCCTCCACTTT.

The chain combines TRBV20-1 with TRBJ2-1; no firm D call. V lost 6 bases, J lost 7 bases, and 7 bases lay in between. The CDR3 is 10 amino acids. Germline-derived CDR1 and CDR2 are DFQATT and SNEGSKA (reference sequence). The CDR3 spells CSAHKNEQFF. The CDR3 nucleotides are TGCAGTGCCCACAAGAATGAGCAGTTCTTC.

This clone appeared once. The V gene is TRBV7-2, the J gene TRBJ2-3; D remains ambiguous. V lost 4 bases and J lost 4, with 3 bases in between. Per germline, CDR1 SGHTA and CDR2 FQGNSA. The CDR3 covers 11 residues. The CDR3 DNA reads TGTGCCAGCAGCTCCGCAGATACGCAGTATTTT. Amino acid sequence: CASSSADTQYF. Together with reference TRBV7-2 and TRBJ2-3, the CDR3 gives the full variable domain: GAGVSQSPSNKVTEKGKDVELRCDPISGHTALYWYRQSLGQGLEFLIYFQGNSAPDKSGLPSDRFSAERTGGSVSTLTIQRTQQEDSAVYLCASSSADTQYFGPGTRLTVL.

The CDR3 spells CASSMTGGGYYGYTF. The CDR3 nucleotides read TGTGCCAGTAGTATGACAGGGGGCGGATACTATGGCTACACCTTC. The rearrangement uses TRBV19 and TRBJ1-2; TRBD1 matches at 10 bases. Unmatched junction bases numbered 4, after V lost 3 bases and J lost 3 bases. Germline V CDR1 and CDR2: LNHDA, SQIVND (reference sequence). This CDR3 contains 15 residues.

The sample holds one count of this clone. This sequence joins TRBV19 and TRBJ1-2; TRBD1 matches 7 bases. The CDR3 runs to 12 residues. V was pared by 5 bases and J by 8 bases, with 5 bases of the junction left unmatched. Germline V gene data show CDR1 as LNHDA and CDR2 as SQIVND (reference sequence). The CDR3 spells CASSLTGSGYTF. The CDR3 DNA reads as TGTGCCAGTAGTCTGACAGGGAGCGGCTACACCTTC.

V is TRBV5-6 and J is TRBJ1-3; D possibly corresponds to TRBD1 (5 bases). The CDR3 contains 17 residues. V lost 6 bases, J lost 4 bases, and 23 bases lay in between. The germline V gene has CDR1 SGHDT and CDR2 YYEEEE. The DNA for the CDR3 is TGTGCCAGCACCAAATTATCCGGGACCGGGTCCGGAAACACCATATATTTT. It encodes CASTKLSGTGSGNTIYF.

The rearrangement joins TRBV5-5 to TRBJ1-2; D gene uncertain. The CDR3 has 15 residues. CDR1 is SGHKS, CDR2 YYEKEE, per germline (reference sequence). Trimming took off 2 bases at V and 0 bases at J, with 11 bases between the two ends. CDR3 in amino acids: CASSFMRSANYGYTF. The DNA of the CDR3 is TGTGCCAGCAGCTTCATGAGGTCCGCTAACTATGGCTACACCTTC.

Comments on this clone: Other nucleotide sequences from this sample produce the same CDR3. The V and J genes are TRBV29-1 and TRBJ1-1; no clear D. Per germline, CDR1 SQVTM and CDR2 ANQGSEA. With 4 bases removed from V and 7 bases from J, the gap between germline ends came to 7 bases. CDR3 length equals 10 residues. CDR3 nucleotides: TGCAGCGTTGGAGGCAGTGAAGCTTTCTTT. Its protein product is CSVGGSEAFF.

The rearrangement uses TRBV19 and TRBJ2-7; D possibly corresponds to TRBD2 (6 bases). The V gene's germline CDR1 is LNHDA and CDR2 SQIVND (reference sequence). This CDR3 spans 14 amino acids. V lost 5 bases to trimming and J lost 3 bases, with 14 bases between them. The CDR3 DNA follows: TGTGCCAGTAGTCGGGCGGGGTTAAACTACGAGCAGTACTTC. This encodes CASSRAGLNYEQYF. Full variable domain (missing parts from reference TRBV19 and TRBJ2-7): DGGITQSPKYLFRKEGQNVTLSCEQNLNHDAMYWYRQDPGQGLRLIYYSQIVNDFQKGDIAEGYSVSREKKESFPLTVTSAQKNPTAFYLCASSRAGLNYEQYFGPGTRLTVT.

This clone was counted only a few times. As DNA, the CDR3 is TGTGCCAGCAGCTTGGTAGGCACTGAAGCTTTCTTT. It is translated as CASSLVGTEAFF. The gene calls are TRBV5-6 and TRBJ1-1; unclear D gene. V gave up 0 bases and J gave up 4 bases, with 4 bases separating them. Germline-derived CDR1 and CDR2 are SGHDT and YYEEEE. There are 12 residues in the CDR3. The full variable domain, in which reference TRBV5-6 and TRBJ1-1 provide the parts outside the CDR3, is DAGVTQSPTHLIKTRGQQVTLRCSPKSGHDTVSWYQQALGQGPQFIFQYYEEEERQRGNFPDRFSGHQFPNYSSELNVNALLLGDSALYLCASSLVGTEAFFGQGTRLTVV.